The 2 T cell receptor beta chains presented below share a single source sample, sequenced in a study of T cells after yellow fever vaccination. TCRdb redid the calling of the 5' RACE reads with MiXCR, one entry per CDR3 protein. The sample includes 140,000 to 150,000 distinct CDR3 sequences, 5% to 8% of them seen just once. The sample in question was CD4+ T cells sorted from PBMCs, obtained 10 days after the yellow fever booster vaccination. Every receptor here comes from a man aged 25 to 45 who received the YFV17D yellow fever vaccine.

The chain links TRBV20-1 to TRBJ1-6; 10 positions agree with TRBD1. The CDR3 has 14 residues. The trim removed 4 bases at V and 9 bases at J, leaving 6 bases unmatched. Germline V gene lookup returns CDR1 DFQATT and CDR2 SNEGSKA (reference sequence). Here the CDR3 DNA reads TGCAGTGCTATACGCGGGACAGGGGCTTCACCCCTCCACTTT. The encoded protein is CSAIRGTGASPLHF.

This clonotype has ten or more counts. The CDR3 DNA is TGTGCCAGCAGTTTATTTGGCGCGAGCGGTCGCTACGAGCAGTACTTC. Translating it yields CASSLFGASGRYEQYF. The chain joins TRBV28 to TRBJ2-7; perhaps TRBD2 as D (5 bases). Germline V CDR1 and CDR2: MDHEN, SYDVKM. The CDR3 is 16 amino acids. Between the trimmed V and J ends, which lost 1 base and 3 bases, there was a span of 16 bases.